Given below is one T cell receptor (beta chain) in context. Antigen unknown. Other DNA sequences in this specimen translate into the identical CDR3. The PCR employed 60 Vbeta primers together with 13 Jbeta primers. Using immunoSEQ multiplex PCR, the repertoire was profiled, and TCRdb retains in-frame clones only, with some absent. Seen here are under 90,000 clones, 65% to 75% observed once, and the top ten hold more than 8%. The CDR3 consists of 15 residues. The germline V gene has CDR1 SEHNR and CDR2 FQNEAQ (reference sequence). The J segment lost 6 bases and the V segment lost 5 bases, leaving 12 bases of the junction unmatched. This record comes from a study of cytomegalovirus exposure and HLA in healthy donors. Study-wide findings and caveats: Sequence variants that were highly shared formed a cluster that was likely a sequencing artifact. Common viral pathogens were later found to be apparently linked to several of the most significant clusters. In an earlier analysis, in some 600 donors, most V segments appeared productive either ~87% or ~30% of the time. Clonal expansion, a later analysis showed, was greater in HLA-associated TCR beta chains than in equally common others.

This chain links TRBV7-9 with TRBJ1-1; 7 positions agree with TRBD1. Sequenced: PBMCs. The clonotype comes from a man between 40 and 49 years old in good health and CMV-seropositive. CDR3 nucleotides: TGTGCCAGCAGCCCCGTTGGACAGGATATCTCTGAAGCTTTCTTT. It yields the protein CASSPVGQDISEAFF.